Listed below are T cell receptor beta chains from one sample, sequenced in a study of shared clonotypes between healthy human individuals. Profiling relied on immunoSEQ multiplex PCR, and the TCRdb table lists in-frame clones only, not all of them. The sample records 2 million to 2.5 million clones, under 97% being singletons. The sample comprised naive CD4+ T cells sorted from blood. These receptor sequences come from a man aged 18 to 30 in good health. Both conserved end residues are part of each CDR3. A D gene is named only where the DNA matches it firmly. Clone size, where shown, is once, few, many, or a class for clones that have expanded.

d_call	clone_size	v_call	j_call	cdr3_length	cdr3_nt	cdr3_aa
TRBD2	NA	TRBV30	TRBJ2-1	22	TGTGCCTGGAGTGTAACCAGGGTCTGGGGAGCGACTAGCGGGAGGACTTACAATGAGCAGTTCTTC	CAWSVTRVWGATSGRTYNEQFF
NA	NA	TRBV18	TRBJ1-2	13	TGTGCCAGCTCACCAGCGGCCCTCTATGGCTACACCTTC	CASSPAALYGYTF
TRBD1	NA	TRBV6-6	TRBJ1-3	16	TGTGCCAGCAGCCCTCTGGGACAGGGAGTAGGAAACACCATATATTTT	CASSPLGQGVGNTIYF
NA	once	TRBV19	TRBJ1-6	14	TGTGCCAGTAGTACCGTCGGGACCAATTCACCCCTCCACTTT	CASSTVGTNSPLHF
NA	NA	TRBV7-8	TRBJ1-4	13	TGTGCCAGCAGCCGGGGTCATAATGAAAAACTGTTTTTT	CASSRGHNEKLFF
TRBD1	NA	TRBV6-1	TRBJ1-1	14	TGTGCCAGCAGGTGGACAGGCCAGAACACTGAAGCTTTCTTT	CASRWTGQNTEAFF
TRBD1	NA	TRBV11-2	TRBJ2-1	13	TGTGCCAGCAGCTCGGGACAGTACAATGAGCAGTTCTTC	CASSSGQYNEQFF
TRBD2	NA	TRBV10-3	TRBJ2-1	16	TGTGCCATTTCGGGACTAGCGGGAGGGCTCTACAATGAGCAGTTCTTC	CAISGLAGGLYNEQFF
NA	NA	TRBV10-1	TRBJ2-7	13	TGCGCCAGCAGTGAGTCGCCCGAGGGAGTTCAGTACTTC	CASSESPEGVQYF
NA	NA	TRBV2	TRBJ1-1	13	TGTGCCAGCAGTGATCAGGGAAACACTGAAGCTTTCTTT	CASSDQGNTEAFF
NA	NA	TRBV7-2	TRBJ2-3	12	TGTGCCAGCAGCAGGGACACAGATACGCAGTATTTT	CASSRDTDTQYF
TRBD1	NA	TRBV10-3	TRBJ1-2	14	TGTGCCATCAGTGACCGGGACAGGGGTGATGGCTACACCTTC	CAISDRDRGDGYTF
NA	NA	TRBV29-1	TRBJ2-1	14	TGCAGCGTTTCCACTTCAGACTCCTACAATGAGCAGTTCTTC	CSVSTSDSYNEQFF
NA	NA	TRBV10-3	TRBJ2-2	13	TGTGCCATCAGTGAGTTAGACGGCGGGGAGCTGTTTTTT	CAISELDGGELFF
NA	NA	TRBV11-1	TRBJ1-1	14	TGTGCCAGCGAGATACGAGGTCTTAACACTGAAGCTTTCTTT	CASEIRGLNTEAFF
TRBD1	NA	TRBV4-3	TRBJ2-7	15	TGCGCCAGCAGCCACCGGGACAGGGGGCAATACGAGCAGTACTTC	CASSHRDRGQYEQYF